This T cell receptor beta chain was found in a study of blood T cell repertoires in COVID-19. On the study more broadly: Collection of acute and convalescent COVID-19 samples took place in the United States, Italy and Spain. PBMCs, B-cell-depleted T cells, or T cells provided the cDNA or gDNA that made up the material.

Authors' analysis steps: Amplifying reference gene primers gave estimates of nucleated cell counts. TCRdb keeps only in-frame clones here, not all; method: immunoSEQ multiplex PCR. V, J and clone size were drawn from that table, and D and trimming were deduced from the DNA. The table shows tens of thousands of clones, with about nine tenths occurring only once. This CDR3 contains 13 residues. The germline V gene encodes CDR1 MDHEN and CDR2 SYDVKM. V shed 5 bases and J shed 2 bases, with 9 bases lying between them. Sequenced: peripheral blood. The V and J genes are TRBV28 and TRBJ1-2; D uncertain. The source of this sequence is a human donor in a cohort sampled during active COVID-19. The CDR3 sequence is CASSPTENYGYTF. Here the CDR3 DNA reads TGTGCCAGCAGTCCAACTGAGAACTATGGCTACACCTTC.